Listed below are T cell receptor beta chains from one sample, sequenced in a study of cytomegalovirus exposure and HLA in healthy donors. Profiling relied on immunoSEQ multiplex PCR, and the TCRdb table lists in-frame clones only, not all of them. Of 150,000 to 200,000 clones in the sample, around 85% were seen once. The specimen was PBMCs. All receptors derive from a man aged 45-60 years in good health and CMV-seropositive. Each CDR3 is given with its conserved first and last residue. The D gene is left open where the match is weak. Only some rows state a clone size, as once, few, many or a class for expanded clones.

CDR3 protein	CDR3 DNA	V gene	D gene	clone size	J gene
CASSLSGGVYNEQFF	TGTGCCAGCAGCTTGTCCGGGGGAGTATACAATGAGCAGTTCTTC	TRBV5-6	-	-	TRBJ2-1
CASSLGFQREQFF	TGTGCCAGCAGCTTAGGTTTTCAGCGCGAGCAGTTCTTC	TRBV11-1	-	once	TRBJ2-1
CASSPRQGTYEQYF	TGCGCCAGCAGCCCCAGACAGGGAACCTACGAGCAGTACTTC	TRBV5-1	TRBD1	-	TRBJ2-7
CASSFTSGFSYEQYF	TGCGCCAGCAGCTTCACTAGCGGGTTCTCCTACGAGCAGTACTTC	TRBV5-1	TRBD2	-	TRBJ2-7
CASSLGSFETQYF	TGTGCCAGCAGCTTAGGTAGTTTTGAGACCCAGTACTTC	TRBV7-2	-	-	TRBJ2-5
CASSSDRLLYNEQFF	TGTGCCAGCAGCTCCGATCGACTACTTTACAATGAGCAGTTCTTC	TRBV7-2	-	-	TRBJ2-1
CASSFWTGSETQYF	TGTGCCAGCAGCTTTTGGACAGGGTCAGAGACCCAGTACTTC	TRBV7-2	TRBD1	-	TRBJ2-5
CASSPGQGGTEAFF	TGCGCCAGCAGCCCGGGACAGGGCGGCACTGAAGCTTTCTTT	TRBV5-1	TRBD1	-	TRBJ1-1
CASSLDRNKGLTEAFF	TGTGCCAGCAGTTTAGACCGGAATAAGGGACTAACTGAAGCCTTCTTT	TRBV27	-	-	TRBJ1-1
CASSEGASWETQYF	TGTGCCAGCAGTGAAGGAGCTAGCTGGGAGACCCAGTACTTC	TRBV6-1	-	-	TRBJ2-5
CASSLRDRAHEQYF	TGTGCCAGCAGTTTACGGGACAGGGCCCACGAGCAGTACTTC	TRBV27	TRBD1	-	TRBJ2-7
CASSLATANEKLFF	TGCGCCAGCAGCTTGGCCACGGCTAATGAAAAACTGTTTTTT	TRBV5-1	-	-	TRBJ1-4
CASSQDTLYKNIQYF	TGCGCCAGCAGCCAAGATACCCTATACAAAAACATTCAGTACTTC	TRBV4-3	-	once	TRBJ2-4
CASSLAAGGRGYTF	TGCGCCAGCAGCTTGGCAGCAGGGGGACGAGGCTACACCTTC	TRBV5-1	TRBD1	few	TRBJ1-2
CASSTFKPRGDGYTF	TGTGCCAGTAGTACCTTCAAACCCCGCGGGGATGGCTACACCTTC	TRBV19	-	once	TRBJ1-2
CASSFSTDTQYF	TGTGCCAGCAGCTTCAGCACAGATACGCAGTATTTT	TRBV6-1	-	once	TRBJ2-3
CASSLTTYEAEKLFF	TGTGCCAGCAGCCTCACGACTTACGAGGCTGAAAAACTGTTTTTT	TRBV4-2	-	-	TRBJ1-4
CASSADRETQYF	TGTGCCAGCAGCGCGGATAGAGAGACCCAGTACTTC	TRBV7-2	-	-	TRBJ2-5
CASSPGPGQGAQPQHF	TGCGCCAGCAGCCCAGGGCCGGGACAGGGGGCTCAGCCCCAGCATTTT	TRBV4-1	TRBD1	-	TRBJ1-5
CASSSGLAGGNEQFF	TGTGCCAGCAGCTCGGGACTAGCGGGGGGGAATGAGCAGTTCTTC	TRBV9	TRBD2	-	TRBJ2-1
CASIARTAYQETQYF	TGTGCCAGCATCGCTAGGACAGCGTACCAAGAGACCCAGTACTTC	TRBV6-1	-	-	TRBJ2-5
CASSAGALGNQPQHF	TGTGCCAGCAGCGCAGGGGCTCTGGGCAATCAGCCCCAGCATTTT	TRBV9	-	few	TRBJ1-5